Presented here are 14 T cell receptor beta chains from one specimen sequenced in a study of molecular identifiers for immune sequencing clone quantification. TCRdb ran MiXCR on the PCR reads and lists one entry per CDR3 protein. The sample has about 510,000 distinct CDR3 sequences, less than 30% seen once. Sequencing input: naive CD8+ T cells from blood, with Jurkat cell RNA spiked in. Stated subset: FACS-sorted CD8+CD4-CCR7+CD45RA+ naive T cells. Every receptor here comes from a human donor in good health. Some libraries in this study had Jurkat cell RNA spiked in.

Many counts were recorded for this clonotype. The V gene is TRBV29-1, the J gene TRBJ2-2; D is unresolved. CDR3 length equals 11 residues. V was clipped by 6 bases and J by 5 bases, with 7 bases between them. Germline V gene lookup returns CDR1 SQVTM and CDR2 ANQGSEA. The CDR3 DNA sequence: TGCAGCGTAGTTGAAACCGGGGAGCTGTTTTTT. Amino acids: CSVVETGELFF.

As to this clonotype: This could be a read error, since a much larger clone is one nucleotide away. CDR3 loop: CASSFDRYERYF. CDR3 DNA sequence: TGTGCCAGCAGCTTCGATCGCTACGAGCGGTACTTC. This sequence joins TRBV5-6 and TRBJ2-7; D uncertain. CDR3 length: 12 amino acids. In germline, CDR1 is SGHDT, CDR2 YYEEEE.

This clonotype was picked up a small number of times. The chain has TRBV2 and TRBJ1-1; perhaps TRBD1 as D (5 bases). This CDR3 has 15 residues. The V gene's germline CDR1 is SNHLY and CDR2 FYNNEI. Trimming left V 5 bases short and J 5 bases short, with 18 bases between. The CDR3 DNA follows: TGTGCCAGCAGTAAGCCCCAGGGAGAGGGGACTGAAGCTTTCTTT. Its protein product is CASSKPQGEGTEAFF.

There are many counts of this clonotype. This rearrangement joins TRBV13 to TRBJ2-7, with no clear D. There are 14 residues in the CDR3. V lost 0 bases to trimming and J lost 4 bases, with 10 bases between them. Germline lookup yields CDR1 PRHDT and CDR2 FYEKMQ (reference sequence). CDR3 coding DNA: TGTGCCAGCAGCTTAGGGTCCGGAGATTACGAGCAGTACTTC. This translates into CASSLGSGDYEQYF.

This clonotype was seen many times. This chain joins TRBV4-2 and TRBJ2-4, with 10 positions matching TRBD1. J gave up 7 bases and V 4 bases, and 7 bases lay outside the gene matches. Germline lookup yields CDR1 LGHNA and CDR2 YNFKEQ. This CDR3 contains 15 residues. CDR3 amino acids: CASSPDRGFLNIQYF. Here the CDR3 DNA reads TGTGCCAGCAGCCCGGACAGGGGGTTCCTCAACATTCAGTACTTC.

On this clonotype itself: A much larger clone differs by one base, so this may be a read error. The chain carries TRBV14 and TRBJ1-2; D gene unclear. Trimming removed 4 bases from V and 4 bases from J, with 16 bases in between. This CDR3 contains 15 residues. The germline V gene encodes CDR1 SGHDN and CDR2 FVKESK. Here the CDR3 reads CASSLAGPGGYGYTF. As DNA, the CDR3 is TGTGCCAGCAGCCTAGCGGGTCCGGGCGGCTATGGCTACACCTTC.

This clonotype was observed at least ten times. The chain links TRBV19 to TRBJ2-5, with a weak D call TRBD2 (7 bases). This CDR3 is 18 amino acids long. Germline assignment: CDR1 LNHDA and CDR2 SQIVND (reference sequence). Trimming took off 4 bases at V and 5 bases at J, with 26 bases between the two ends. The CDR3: CASSNQGSGGSLVETQYF. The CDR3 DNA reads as TGTGCCAGTAGTAACCAGGGGAGTGGCGGGAGCCTGGTTGAGACCCAGTACTTC.

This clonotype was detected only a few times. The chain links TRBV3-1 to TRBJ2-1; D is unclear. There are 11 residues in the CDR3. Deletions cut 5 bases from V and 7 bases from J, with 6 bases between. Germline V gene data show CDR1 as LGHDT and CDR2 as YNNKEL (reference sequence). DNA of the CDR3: TGTGCCAGCAGCACTTCGAATGAGCAGTTCTTC. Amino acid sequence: CASSTSNEQFF.

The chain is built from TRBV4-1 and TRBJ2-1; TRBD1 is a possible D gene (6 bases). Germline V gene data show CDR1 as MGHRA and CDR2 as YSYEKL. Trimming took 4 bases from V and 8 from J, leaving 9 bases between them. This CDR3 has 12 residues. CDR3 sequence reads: CASSPQGHEQFF. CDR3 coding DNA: TGCGCCAGCAGCCCACAGGGCCATGAGCAGTTCTTC.

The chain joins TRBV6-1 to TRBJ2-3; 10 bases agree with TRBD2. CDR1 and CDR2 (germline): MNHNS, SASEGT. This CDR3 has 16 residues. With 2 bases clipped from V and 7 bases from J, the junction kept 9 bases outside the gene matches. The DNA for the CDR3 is TGTGCCAGCAGTGAACCGCTAGCGGGAGTGTTAAATACGCAGTATTTT. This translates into CASSEPLAGVLNTQYF.

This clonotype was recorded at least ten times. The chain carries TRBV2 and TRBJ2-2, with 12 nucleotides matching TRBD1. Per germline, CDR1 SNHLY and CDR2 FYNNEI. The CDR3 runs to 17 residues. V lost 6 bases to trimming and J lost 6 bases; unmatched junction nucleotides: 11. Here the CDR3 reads CASSHGTGGLKSGELFF. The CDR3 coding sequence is TGTGCCAGCAGCCATGGGACAGGGGGCTTGAAATCCGGGGAGCTGTTTTTT.

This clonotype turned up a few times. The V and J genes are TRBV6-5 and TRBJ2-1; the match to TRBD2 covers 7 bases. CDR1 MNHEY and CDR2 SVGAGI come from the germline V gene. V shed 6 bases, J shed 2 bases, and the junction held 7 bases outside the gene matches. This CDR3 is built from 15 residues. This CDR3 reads CASRPGTTPYNEQFF. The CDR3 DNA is TGTGCCAGCAGACCCGGGACTACCCCCTACAATGAGCAGTTCTTC.

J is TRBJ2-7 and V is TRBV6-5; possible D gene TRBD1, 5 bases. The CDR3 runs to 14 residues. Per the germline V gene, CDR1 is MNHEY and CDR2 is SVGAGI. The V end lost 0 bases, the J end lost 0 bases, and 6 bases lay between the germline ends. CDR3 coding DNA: TGTGCCAGCAGTTACTCCAGGGACTCCTACGAGCAGTACTTC. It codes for CASSYSRDSYEQYF.

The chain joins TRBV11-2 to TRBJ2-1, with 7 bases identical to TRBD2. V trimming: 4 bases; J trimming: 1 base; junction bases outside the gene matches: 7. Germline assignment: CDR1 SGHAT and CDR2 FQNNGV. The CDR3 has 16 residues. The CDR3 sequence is CASSSFTSESYNEQFF. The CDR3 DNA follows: TGTGCCAGCAGCTCTTTCACTAGCGAATCCTACAATGAGCAGTTCTTC.